This T cell receptor beta chain was recovered during a study of T cell responses to AZD1222 COVID-19 vaccine. Findings and limits, study-wide: The donor cohort was predominantly white British with a female majority, and clonal diversity may have been underestimated. Targets within unmutated variant regions were reportedly found for nearly half of spike-specific TCRs. Seropositive at baseline were only six AZD1222 recipients.

Germline V gene data show CDR1 as SGHDT and CDR2 as YYEEEE. Unmatched junction bases numbered 4, after V lost 0 bases and J lost 0 bases. The CDR3 runs 17 residues. Comments on this clone: Its antigen is not identified.

Repertoires were generated with immunoSEQ multiplex PCR, while TCRdb's copy carries only in-frame clones and drops some. The sample lists fewer than 75,000 clones, around 90% seen once, with roughly 6.7% in the top ten. The specimen was peripheral blood, collected 28 days after the second dose of the MenACWY control vaccine. This chain uses TRBV5-6 with TRBJ2-7; 12 nucleotides match TRBD2. The TCR originated in an adult who received the MenACWY meningococcal vaccine as a control. The CDR3 region has the DNA TGTGCCAGCAGCTTGGGGACTAGCGGGATTTTCTCCTACGAGCAGTACTTC. Translating it yields CASSLGTSGIFSYEQYF.